This is a list of T cell receptor beta chains from one sample in a study of cytomegalovirus exposure and HLA in healthy donors. Sequenced by immunoSEQ multiplex PCR; TCRdb stores in-frame clones only, minus some. The specimen's table records about 200,000 clones. The sample consisted of PBMCs. The receptors were gathered from a girl aged 2 to 9 in good health and CMV-seropositive. The CDR3 runs from the conserved cysteine through the conserved F or W. D genes are given only for firm matches.

>TRBV7-9|.|TRBJ1-1
CASSLRSGRRGVTEAFF
TGTGCCAGCAGCTTAAGATCGGGGAGGAGAGGGGTCACTGAAGCTTTCTTT
>TRBV28|TRBD1|TRBJ2-1
CASSPTGTVHNEQFF
TGTGCCAGCAGTCCAACCGGGACAGTACACAATGAGCAGTTCTTC
>TRBV5-1|.|TRBJ2-7
CASSLGLAFSYEQYF
TGCGCCAGCAGCTTGGGGCTAGCTTTCAGCTACGAGCAGTACTTC
>TRBV4-1|.|TRBJ1-6
CASSQQQFYNSPLHF
TGCGCCAGCAGCCAACAACAGTTTTATAATTCACCCCTCCACTTT
>TRBV13|.|TRBJ2-7
CASSLVGGGEQYF
TGTGCCAGCAGCTTAGTGGGGGGAGGAGAGCAGTACTTC
>TRBV5-1|.|TRBJ2-1
CASSLVWRASNEQFF
TGCGCCAGCAGCTTGGTTTGGCGGGCCTCAAATGAGCAGTTCTTC
>TRBV28|.|TRBJ2-1
CASSLPGSINEQFF
TGTGCCAGCAGTTTACCGGGTTCCATAAATGAGCAGTTCTTC
>TRBV2|.|TRBJ1-5
CASSEGTPNQPQHF
TGTGCCAGCAGTGAGGGGACACCTAATCAGCCCCAGCATTTT
>TRBV5-1|.|TRBJ1-4
CASTPIAPDRNEKLFF
TGCGCCAGCACGCCCATAGCCCCCGACCGTAATGAAAAACTGTTTTTT
>TRBV4-2|TRBD2|TRBJ2-7
CASSQETSGRRYEQYF
TGTGCCAGCAGCCAAGAAACGAGCGGGAGAAGGTACGAGCAGTACTTC
>TRBV28|.|TRBJ1-1
CASTPGVRTEAFF
TGTGCCAGCACCCCGGGGGTCCGGACTGAAGCTTTCTTT
>TRBV11-3|.|TRBJ2-1
CASSLYDNEQFF
TGTGCCAGCAGCCTGTATGACAATGAGCAGTTCTTC
>TRBV18|TRBD1|TRBJ1-3
CASSPGMTGTGNTIYF
TGTGCCAGCTCACCGGGAATGACAGGGACTGGAAACACCATATATTTT
>TRBV14|.|TRBJ1-2
CASSQAPQGSSGGYTF
TGTGCCAGCAGCCAAGCCCCCCAGGGATCCTCCGGTGGCTACACCTTC
>TRBV4-1|TRBD2|TRBJ2-7
CASSQGTGLAGEYEQYF
TGCGCCAGCAGCCAAGGGACCGGACTAGCGGGAGAATACGAGCAGTACTTC
>TRBV10-3|TRBD2|TRBJ2-7
CAISESRNPGLAGGGAYEQYF
TGTGCCATCAGTGAGAGTCGAAACCCGGGACTAGCGGGAGGTGGGGCCTACGAGCAGTACTTC
>TRBV27|TRBD1|TRBJ1-1
CASSFDRGLAEAFF
TGTGCCAGCAGTTTCGACAGGGGGCTCGCTGAAGCTTTCTTT
>TRBV19|TRBD2|TRBJ2-1
CASSRREGPREQFF
TGTGCCAGTAGTCGGCGGGAGGGCCCGAGGGAGCAGTTCTTC
>TRBV9|TRBD1|TRBJ1-2
CASSLGQTYGYTF
TGTGCCAGCAGCTTGGGACAGACCTATGGCTACACCTTC
>TRBV25-1|.|TRBJ1-3
CASSESVGLRSSGNTIYF
TGTGCCAGCAGTGAATCGGTCGGCCTTAGGAGCTCTGGAAACACCATATATTTT
>TRBV29-1|TRBD2|TRBJ2-1
CSVGVREDFNEQFF
TGCAGCGTTGGAGTGCGGGAGGATTTCAATGAGCAGTTCTTC
>TRBV9|TRBD2|TRBJ2-1
CASSAGASGNNEQFF
TGTGCCAGCAGCGCGGGGGCTAGCGGGAACAATGAGCAGTTCTTC
>TRBV5-1|TRBD2|TRBJ2-1
CASSSRTSGRAAPSYNEQFF
TGCGCCAGCAGCTCCAGGACTAGCGGGAGGGCCGCCCCCTCCTACAATGAGCAGTTCTTC
>TRBV28|TRBD1|TRBJ2-7
CASWDRGLGEQYF
TGTGCCAGCTGGGACAGGGGACTTGGCGAGCAGTACTTC
>TRBV5-1|.|TRBJ2-7
CASSLGVGAVYEQYF
TGCGCCAGCAGCTTGGGGGTAGGGGCGGTCTACGAGCAGTACTTC
>TRBV5-4|TRBD1|TRBJ2-7
CASSLRDRDTYEQYF
TGTGCCAGCAGCCTCCGGGACAGGGATACCTACGAGCAGTACTTC
>TRBV5-1|TRBD2|TRBJ2-1
CASREGLAGGSEQFF
TGCGCCAGCAGAGAGGGACTAGCGGGAGGGAGTGAGCAGTTCTTC
>TRBV6-5|.|TRBJ1-4
CASSYSAGPDKLFF
TGTGCCAGCAGTTACTCTGCGGGACCGGATAAACTGTTTTTT
>TRBV9|TRBD1|TRBJ2-5
CASGQGAKYF
TGTGCCAGCGGACAGGGGGCGAAGTACTTC
>TRBV27|TRBD1|TRBJ2-6
CASSKYRGAGANVLTF
TGTGCCAGCAGTAAATACAGGGGGGCTGGGGCCAACGTCCTGACTTTC
>TRBV18|.|TRBJ2-7
CASSPPGGYEQYF
TGTGCCAGCTCACCACCCGGGGGCTACGAGCAGTACTTC
>TRBV5-1|.|TRBJ1-4
CASHSGGTANEKLFF
TGCGCCAGCCACTCTGGGGGGACGGCTAATGAAAAACTGTTTTTT
>TRBV27|.|TRBJ2-4
CASSLDRQAKNIQYF
TGTGCCAGCAGTTTAGACAGACAAGCCAAAAACATTCAGTACTTC
>TRBV5-5|.|TRBJ2-7
CASSWLDEQYF
TGTGCCAGCAGCTGGCTGGACGAGCAGTACTTC
>TRBV27|.|TRBJ2-7
CASSFSQTGGPSYEQYF
TGTGCCAGCAGTTTTTCGCAGACAGGCGGGCCCTCCTACGAGCAGTACTTC
>TRBV18|.|TRBJ2-2
CASSFGEANTGELFF
TGTGCCAGCTCGTTTGGTGAGGCGAACACCGGGGAGCTGTTTTTT
>TRBV19|TRBD1|TRBJ2-5
CASSVDRDQETQYF
TGTGCCAGTAGCGTTGACAGGGACCAAGAGACCCAGTACTTC
>TRBV29-1|TRBD2|TRBJ2-3
CSVEVGLATGTQYF
TGCAGCGTTGAAGTGGGACTAGCGACGGGGACGCAGTATTTT
>TRBV7-9|.|TRBJ2-7
CASSSLLGEQYF
TGTGCCAGCAGCTCCTTGCTAGGGGAACAGTACTTC
>TRBV10-3|TRBD2|TRBJ2-5
CAISPGLAGEGPTQYF
TGTGCCATCAGTCCGGGACTAGCGGGAGAAGGTCCGACCCAGTACTTC
>TRBV19|.|TRBJ1-1
CASRLTPADTEAFF
TGTGCCAGTAGGCTGACACCGGCTGACACTGAAGCTTTCTTT
>TRBV15|TRBD1|TRBJ2-1
CATSSPGGMGNEQFF
TGTGCCACCAGCAGTCCAGGGGGCATGGGCAATGAGCAGTTCTTC
>TRBV7-9|.|TRBJ2-3
CASSSPGLPLDTQYF
TGTGCCAGCAGCTCTCCGGGACTTCCTTTGGATACGCAGTATTTT
>TRBV30|TRBD1|TRBJ1-2
CAWDRRDREQGYTF
TGTGCCTGGGACCGCCGGGACAGGGAGCAGGGCTACACCTTC
>TRBV19|.|TRBJ2-3
CASSMWRGGGTDTQYF
TGTGCCAGTAGTATGTGGAGGGGCGGAGGCACAGATACGCAGTATTTT
>TRBV5-8|.|TRBJ2-7
CASSLGAQYYEQYF
TGTGCCAGCAGCTTGGGAGCACAGTACTACGAGCAGTACTTC
>TRBV29-1|.|TRBJ2-3
CSVRADTDTQYF
TGCAGCGTTCGAGCCGACACAGATACGCAGTATTTT